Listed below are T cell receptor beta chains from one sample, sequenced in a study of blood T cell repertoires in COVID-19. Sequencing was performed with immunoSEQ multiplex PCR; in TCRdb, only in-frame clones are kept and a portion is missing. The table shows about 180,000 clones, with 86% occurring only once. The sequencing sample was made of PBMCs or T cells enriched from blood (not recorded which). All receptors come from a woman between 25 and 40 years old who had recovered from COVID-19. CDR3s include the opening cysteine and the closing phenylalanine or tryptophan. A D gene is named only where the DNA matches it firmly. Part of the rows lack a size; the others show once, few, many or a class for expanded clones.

CDR3: CSVRITYNEQFF
DNA: TGCAGCGTTCGCATTACTTACAATGAGCAGTTCTTC
V: TRBV29-1
J: TRBJ2-1
size: NA
D: NA

CDR3: CASSEASGGIGEQFF
DNA: TGCGCCAGCAGTGAGGCTAGCGGGGGCATTGGGGAGCAGTTCTTC
V: TRBV10-1
J: TRBJ2-1
size: NA
D: TRBD2

CDR3: CSVEIGRRAEKLFF
DNA: TGCAGCGTTGAGATAGGGCGCAGGGCTGAAAAACTGTTTTTT
V: TRBV29-1
J: TRBJ1-4
size: NA
D: NA

CDR3: CASSEYFEREGLDF
DNA: TGTGCCAGCAGTGAATATTTTGAGCGGGAGGGCCTCGACTTC
V: TRBV25-1
J: TRBJ2-7
size: NA
D: TRBD2

CDR3: CASSKTRPGQTRNRDPLDEQYF
DNA: TGTGCCAGCAGCAAAACAAGACCGGGACAGACGAGAAATAGGGACCCTCTGGACGAGCAGTACTTC
V: TRBV21-1
J: TRBJ2-7
size: NA
D: NA

CDR3: CASSLGGGDNQPQHF
DNA: TGCGCCAGCAGCTTGGGTGGAGGGGACAATCAGCCCCAGCATTTT
V: TRBV5-1
J: TRBJ1-5
size: few
D: NA

CDR3: CASSPQGKRDGYTF
DNA: TGTGCCAGCAGCCCACAGGGGAAGAGAGATGGCTACACCTTC
V: TRBV13
J: TRBJ1-2
size: NA
D: TRBD1

CDR3: CASSFTGDYGYTF
DNA: TGCGCCAGCAGCTTCACAGGAGACTATGGCTACACCTTC
V: TRBV5-1
J: TRBJ1-2
size: NA
D: NA

CDR3: CASTWDRGYDEQYF
DNA: TGTGCCAGCACCTGGGACAGGGGATATGACGAGCAGTACTTC
V: TRBV2
J: TRBJ2-7
size: NA
D: TRBD1

CDR3: CAWSRGGSAHEQYF
DNA: TGTGCCTGGAGTAGGGGGGGTAGTGCGCACGAGCAGTACTTC
V: TRBV30
J: TRBJ2-7
size: NA
D: NA

CDR3: CASSLQGAYQFF
DNA: TGTGCCAGCAGTTTACAGGGGGCCTACCAGTTCTTC
V: TRBV27
J: TRBJ2-1
size: NA
D: TRBD1

CDR3: CASMKRETYEQYF
DNA: TGTGCCAGTATGAAGCGGGAGACCTACGAGCAGTACTTC
V: TRBV19
J: TRBJ2-7
size: NA
D: TRBD2

CDR3: CASGRDVSYEQYF
DNA: TGTGCCAGCGGGCGGGACGTTTCCTACGAGCAGTACTTC
V: TRBV2
J: TRBJ2-7
size: few
D: NA

CDR3: CASSPGTYEQYF
DNA: TGTGCCAGCAGTCCAGGGACCTACGAGCAGTACTTC
V: TRBV2
J: TRBJ2-7
size: NA
D: NA

CDR3: CASPSKRVSIYSDGYTF
DNA: TGTGCCAGCCCCTCGAAGAGGGTTTCTATCTATTCTGATGGCTACACCTTC
V: TRBV5-8
J: TRBJ1-2
size: once
D: NA

CDR3: CASSLEGGSGNTIYF
DNA: TGTGCCAGCAGCTTAGAGGGGGGGTCTGGAAACACCATATATTTT
V: TRBV7-6
J: TRBJ1-3
size: NA
D: NA

CDR3: CASSLAVAGGSASSYNEQFF
DNA: TGTGCCAGCAGCTTAGCCGTAGCGGGAGGTTCTGCGAGCTCCTACAATGAGCAGTTCTTC
V: TRBV7-6
J: TRBJ2-1
size: NA
D: TRBD2

CDR3: CASSYSPGLEQFF
DNA: TGTGCCAGCAGTTACTCGCCGGGACTGGAGCAGTTCTTC
V: TRBV6-5
J: TRBJ2-1
size: NA
D: NA

CDR3: CASSSSDRPNYGYTF
DNA: TGTGCCAGCAGTTCATCGGACAGGCCGAACTATGGCTACACCTTC
V: TRBV27
J: TRBJ1-2
size: NA
D: TRBD1

CDR3: CASSFFGSTYEQYF
DNA: TGTGCCAGCAGTTTCTTCGGGTCGACCTACGAGCAGTACTTC
V: TRBV28
J: TRBJ2-7
size: once
D: NA

CDR3: CASSPGLAGSTDTQYF
DNA: TGTGCCAGCAGCCCAGGACTAGCGGGATCCACAGATACGCAGTATTTT
V: TRBV13
J: TRBJ2-3
size: NA
D: TRBD2

CDR3: CATERENTTDTQYF
DNA: TGCGCCACCGAGCGGGAGAACACCACAGATACGCAGTATTTT
V: TRBV10-1
J: TRBJ2-3
size: once
D: TRBD2

CDR3: CASSLEPGGLETQYF
DNA: TGTGCCAGCAGCTTGGAGCCTGGGGGGTTGGAGACCCAGTACTTC
V: TRBV7-3
J: TRBJ2-5
size: once
D: NA

CDR3: CASSRLAGVDTQYF
DNA: TGTGCCAGCAGTCGACTAGCGGGAGTGGATACGCAGTATTTT
V: TRBV7-2
J: TRBJ2-3
size: once
D: TRBD2

CDR3: CASSSPRDRGARYEQYF
DNA: TGTGCCAGCAGCTCCCCTAGGGACAGGGGCGCTAGGTACGAGCAGTACTTC
V: TRBV6-2/TRBV6-3
J: TRBJ2-7
size: NA
D: TRBD1

CDR3: CSVEDSQAGNTIYF
DNA: TGCAGCGTTGAAGATTCACAAGCTGGAAACACCATATATTTT
V: TRBV29-1
J: TRBJ1-3
size: NA
D: NA

CDR3: CASSPQGGYEQYF
DNA: TGTGCCAGCAGCCCGCAGGGCGGCTACGAGCAGTACTTC
V: TRBV3-1/TRBV3-2
J: TRBJ2-7
size: NA
D: NA

CDR3: CASTIPGQGNEQYF
DNA: TGTGCCAGCACAATCCCGGGACAGGGGAACGAGCAGTACTTC
V: TRBV28
J: TRBJ2-7
size: once
D: TRBD1

CDR3: CASILGTGQAIAGGRGEQYF
DNA: TGTGCCAGCATCTTGGGCACGGGACAGGCAATAGCGGGAGGGCGCGGTGAGCAGTACTTC
V: TRBV28
J: TRBJ2-7
size: NA
D: TRBD2

CDR3: CASSQLQETQYF
DNA: TGTGCCAGCAGCCAACTACAAGAGACCCAGTACTTC
V: TRBV28
J: TRBJ2-5
size: NA
D: NA

CDR3: CAWSEGKNTEAFF
DNA: TGTGCCTGGAGTGAGGGGAAGAACACTGAAGCTTTCTTT
V: TRBV30
J: TRBJ1-1
size: NA
D: NA

CDR3: CASSYSLTGGNSPLHF
DNA: TGTGCCAGCAGTTACTCGTTGACAGGGGGGAATTCACCCCTCCACTTT
V: TRBV6-5
J: TRBJ1-6
size: NA
D: TRBD1

CDR3: CASGDPGTSGIWKYF
DNA: TGTGCCAGCGGGGATCCGGGGACTAGCGGGATCTGGAAGTACTTC
V: TRBV6-5
J: TRBJ2-7
size: NA
D: TRBD2